This record covers a single TCR beta chain. Its antigen is as yet unknown. CDR1 is SEHNR, CDR2 FQNEAQ, per germline (reference sequence). The CDR3 is 13 amino acids. V shed 3 bases, J shed 5 bases, and the junction held 3 bases outside the gene matches. The data derive from a study of cytomegalovirus exposure and HLA in healthy donors. Study findings and constraints: The authors judged a highly shared variant cluster likely a sequencing artifact. TCR beta V- and J-gene trimming, according to a later analysis, was linked to a missense DCLRE1C variant. A further, later analysis showed that HLA-associated TCR beta chains (compared with equally common others) were more clonally expanded.

The PCR used 60 Vbeta and 13 Jbeta primers. Generated by immunoSEQ multiplex PCR, the TCRdb table keeps only in-frame clones and is missing some. The table has over 40,000 clones, about nine tenths seen once. Material for sequencing was PBMCs. The rearrangement joins TRBV7-9 to TRBJ1-1; 7 nucleotides align to TRBD1. This sequence originates from a woman between 35 and 50 years old in good health and CMV-seropositive. The CDR3 loop is CASSFGQATEAFF. CDR3 DNA: TGTGCCAGCAGCTTTGGACAGGCTACTGAAGCTTTCTTT.